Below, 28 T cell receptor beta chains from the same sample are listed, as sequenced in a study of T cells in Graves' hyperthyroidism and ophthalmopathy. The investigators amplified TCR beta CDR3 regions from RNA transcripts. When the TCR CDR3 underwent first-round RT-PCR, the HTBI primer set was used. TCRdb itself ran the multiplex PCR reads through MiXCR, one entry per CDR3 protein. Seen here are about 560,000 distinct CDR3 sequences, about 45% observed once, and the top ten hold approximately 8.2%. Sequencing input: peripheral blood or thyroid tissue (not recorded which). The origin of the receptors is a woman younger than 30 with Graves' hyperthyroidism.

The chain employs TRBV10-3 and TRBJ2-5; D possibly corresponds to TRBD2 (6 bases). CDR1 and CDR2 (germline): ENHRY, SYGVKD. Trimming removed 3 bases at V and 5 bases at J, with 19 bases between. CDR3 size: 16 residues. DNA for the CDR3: TGTGCCATCAGTGACAATAGCGGATTCGCTTTGGAGACCCAGTACTTC. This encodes CAISDNSGFALETQYF.

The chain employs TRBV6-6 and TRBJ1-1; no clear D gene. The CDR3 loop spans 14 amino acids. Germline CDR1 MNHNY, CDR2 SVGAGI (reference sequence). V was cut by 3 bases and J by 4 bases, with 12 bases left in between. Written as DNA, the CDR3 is TGTGCCAGCAGTTATCCATGGGCTGGCACTGAAGCTTTCTTT. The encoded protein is CASSYPWAGTEAFF.

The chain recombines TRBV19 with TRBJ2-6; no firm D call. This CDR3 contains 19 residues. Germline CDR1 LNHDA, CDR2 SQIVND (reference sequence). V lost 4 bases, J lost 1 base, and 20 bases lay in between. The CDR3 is CASSTPDSLPSSGANVLTF. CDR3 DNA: TGTGCCAGTAGTACCCCCGATTCTCTACCTTCGTCTGGGGCCAACGTCCTGACTTTC.

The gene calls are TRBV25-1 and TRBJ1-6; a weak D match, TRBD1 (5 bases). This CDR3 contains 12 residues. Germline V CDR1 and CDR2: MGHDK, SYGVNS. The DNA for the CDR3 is TGTGCTAATCCGGGGGTTGGTTCACCCCTCCACTTT. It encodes CANPGVGSPLHF.

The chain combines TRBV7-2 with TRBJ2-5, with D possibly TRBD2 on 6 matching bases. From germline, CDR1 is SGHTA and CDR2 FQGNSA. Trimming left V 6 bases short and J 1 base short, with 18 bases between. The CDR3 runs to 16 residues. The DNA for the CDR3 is TGTGCCAGCAGTTACCAGGGAGGCGGCAGCCAAGAGACCCAGTACTTC. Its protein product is CASSYQGGGSQETQYF.

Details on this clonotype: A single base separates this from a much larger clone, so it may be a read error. CDR3 amino acids: CSIGSGRESQYF. CDR3 DNA sequence: TGCAGCATCGGCAGCGGGAGAGAGTCCCAGTACTTC. This chain connects TRBV29-1 to TRBJ2-5; 8 bases map to TRBD2. The CDR3 is 12 amino acids. CDR1 is SQVTM, CDR2 ANQGSEA, per germline.

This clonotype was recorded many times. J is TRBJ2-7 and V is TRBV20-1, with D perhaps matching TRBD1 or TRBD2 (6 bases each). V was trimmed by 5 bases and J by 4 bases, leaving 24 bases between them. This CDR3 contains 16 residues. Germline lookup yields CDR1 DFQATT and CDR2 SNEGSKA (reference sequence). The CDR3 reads CSAHRTTTGAQYEQYF. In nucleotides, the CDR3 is TGCAGTGCTCACCGTACCACCACGGGGGCTCAGTACGAGCAGTACTTC.

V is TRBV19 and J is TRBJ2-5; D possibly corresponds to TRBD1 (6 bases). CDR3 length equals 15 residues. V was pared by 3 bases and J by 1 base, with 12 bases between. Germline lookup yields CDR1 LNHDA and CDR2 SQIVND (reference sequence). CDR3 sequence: CASSITGTPQETQYF. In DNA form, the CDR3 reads TGTGCCAGTAGTATTACCGGGACACCCCAAGAGACCCAGTACTTC. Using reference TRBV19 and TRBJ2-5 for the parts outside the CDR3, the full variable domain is DGGITQSPKYLFRKEGQNVTLSCEQNLNHDAMYWYRQDPGQGLRLIYYSQIVNDFQKGDIAEGYSVSREKKESFPLTVTSAQKNPTAFYLCASSITGTPQETQYFGPGTRLLVL.

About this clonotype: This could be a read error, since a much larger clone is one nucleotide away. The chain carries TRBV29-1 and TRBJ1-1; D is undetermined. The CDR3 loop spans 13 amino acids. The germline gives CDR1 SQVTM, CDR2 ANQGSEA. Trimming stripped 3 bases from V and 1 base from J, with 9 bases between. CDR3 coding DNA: TGCAGCGTTGACCAGCGGGGGAACACTGAAGCTTTCTTT. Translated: CSVDQRGNTEAFF.

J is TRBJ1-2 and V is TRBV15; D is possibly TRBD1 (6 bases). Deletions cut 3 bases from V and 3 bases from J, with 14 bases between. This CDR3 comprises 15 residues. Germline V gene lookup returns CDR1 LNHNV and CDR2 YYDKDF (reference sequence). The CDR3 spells CATSSSETGHYGYTF. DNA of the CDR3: TGTGCCACCAGCAGCTCGGAGACAGGCCACTATGGCTACACCTTC.

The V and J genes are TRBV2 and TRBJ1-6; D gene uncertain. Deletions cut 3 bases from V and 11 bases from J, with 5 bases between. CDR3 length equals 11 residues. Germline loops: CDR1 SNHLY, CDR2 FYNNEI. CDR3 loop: CASSEVPPLHF. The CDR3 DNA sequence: TGTGCCAGCAGTGAGGTACCACCCCTCCACTTT.

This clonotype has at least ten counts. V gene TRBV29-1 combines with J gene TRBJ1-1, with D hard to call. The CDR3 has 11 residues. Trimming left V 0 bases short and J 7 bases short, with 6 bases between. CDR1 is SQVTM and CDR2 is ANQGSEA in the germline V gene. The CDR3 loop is CSVEEVSEAFF. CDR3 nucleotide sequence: TGCAGCGTTGAAGAGGTCAGTGAAGCTTTCTTT.

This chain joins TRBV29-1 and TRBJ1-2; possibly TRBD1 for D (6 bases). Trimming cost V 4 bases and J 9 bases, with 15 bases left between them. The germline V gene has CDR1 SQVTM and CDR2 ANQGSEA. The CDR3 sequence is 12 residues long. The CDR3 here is CSVVADSIRYTF. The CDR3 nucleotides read TGCAGCGTTGTAGCGGACAGCATACGCTACACCTTC.

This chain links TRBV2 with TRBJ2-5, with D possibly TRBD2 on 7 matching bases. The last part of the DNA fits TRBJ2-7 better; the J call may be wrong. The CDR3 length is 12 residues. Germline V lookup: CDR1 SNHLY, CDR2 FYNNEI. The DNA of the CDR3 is TGTGCCAGCAGTGAGAGGGGGGGCGAGCAGTACTTC. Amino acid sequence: CASSERGGEQYF.

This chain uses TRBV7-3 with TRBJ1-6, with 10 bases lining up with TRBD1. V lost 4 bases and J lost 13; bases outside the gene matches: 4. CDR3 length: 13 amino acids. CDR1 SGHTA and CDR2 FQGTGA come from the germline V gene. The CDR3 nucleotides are TGTGCCAGCAGCTGGACAGGGGGAGATCCCCTCCACTTT. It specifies CASSWTGGDPLHF.

The CDR3 loop is CSPTGGHGYTF. DNA for the CDR3: TGCAGTCCCACAGGGGGCCATGGCTACACCTTC. The chain recombines TRBV20-1 with TRBJ1-2, with 9 bases fitting TRBD1. Germline V lookup: CDR1 DFQATT, CDR2 SNEGSKA (reference sequence). V dropped 8 bases and J dropped 6; count of bases not matched to a gene: 4. CDR3 length: 11 amino acids.

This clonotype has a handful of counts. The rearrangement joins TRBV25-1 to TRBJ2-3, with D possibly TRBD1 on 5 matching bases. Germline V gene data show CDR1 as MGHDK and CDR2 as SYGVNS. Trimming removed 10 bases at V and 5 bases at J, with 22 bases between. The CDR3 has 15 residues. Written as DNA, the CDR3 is TGTGCCACCAGCCCAGGGCGTTTTACCGAAGATACGCAGTATTTT. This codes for CATSPGRFTEDTQYF.

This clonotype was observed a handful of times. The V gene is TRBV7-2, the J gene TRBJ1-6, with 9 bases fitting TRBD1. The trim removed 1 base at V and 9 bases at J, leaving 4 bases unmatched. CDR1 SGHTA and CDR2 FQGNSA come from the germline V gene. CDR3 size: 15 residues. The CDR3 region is CASSLVTGGGSPLHF. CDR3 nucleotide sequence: TGTGCCAGCAGCTTAGTGACAGGGGGGGGTTCACCCCTCCACTTT. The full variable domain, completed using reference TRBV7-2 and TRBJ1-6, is GAGVSQSPSNKVTEKGKDVELRCDPISGHTALYWYRQSLGQGLEFLIYFQGNSAPDKSGLPSDRFSAERTGGSVSTLTIQRTQQEDSAVYLCASSLVTGGGSPLHFGNGTRLTVT.

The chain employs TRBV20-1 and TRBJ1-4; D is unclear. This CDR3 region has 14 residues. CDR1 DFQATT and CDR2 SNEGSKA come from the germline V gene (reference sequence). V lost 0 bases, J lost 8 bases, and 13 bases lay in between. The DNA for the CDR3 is TGCAGTGCTAGAGAAGGAAACAGTCTAGAAAAACTGTTTTTT. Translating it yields CSAREGNSLEKLFF.

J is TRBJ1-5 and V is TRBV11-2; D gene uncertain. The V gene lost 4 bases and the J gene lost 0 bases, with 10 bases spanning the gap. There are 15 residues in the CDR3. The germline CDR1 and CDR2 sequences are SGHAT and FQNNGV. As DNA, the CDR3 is TGTGCCAGCAGCTCACCACAGAATAGCAATCAGCCCCAGCATTTT. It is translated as CASSSPQNSNQPQHF.

The CDR3 is CASSAASGTLPDTEAFF. The CDR3 bases are TGCGCCAGCAGCGCTGCCTCCGGGACACTACCCGACACTGAAGCTTTCTTT. The chain is built from TRBV5-1 and TRBJ1-1; perhaps TRBD1 as D (6 bases). Trimming took 4 bases from V and 3 from J, leaving 22 bases between them. The CDR3 has 17 residues. Germline CDR1 and CDR2: SGHRS and YFSETQ.

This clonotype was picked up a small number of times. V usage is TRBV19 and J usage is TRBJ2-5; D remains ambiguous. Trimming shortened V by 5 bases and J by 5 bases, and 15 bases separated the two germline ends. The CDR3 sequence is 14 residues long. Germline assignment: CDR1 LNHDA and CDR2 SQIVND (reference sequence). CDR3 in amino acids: CASSSETRVETQYF. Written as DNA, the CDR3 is TGTGCCAGTAGTTCCGAGACACGGGTGGAGACCCAGTACTTC.

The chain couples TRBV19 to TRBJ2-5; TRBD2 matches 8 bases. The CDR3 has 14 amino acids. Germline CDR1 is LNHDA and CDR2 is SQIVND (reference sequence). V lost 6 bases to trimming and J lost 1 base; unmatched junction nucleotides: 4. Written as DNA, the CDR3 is TGTGCCAGTAGGCTAGCGGGTTCCCAAGAGACCCAGTACTTC. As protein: CASRLAGSQETQYF.

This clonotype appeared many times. The CDR3 region has the DNA TGTGCCATCAGACCAACAGATGTCTCTGGAAACACCATATATTTT. Protein sequence: CAIRPTDVSGNTIYF. This rearrangement joins TRBV10-3 to TRBJ1-3; D gene unclear. The CDR3 sequence is 15 residues long. Trimming took 6 bases from V and 0 from J, leaving 12 bases between them. Germline values: CDR1 ENHRY, CDR2 SYGVKD.

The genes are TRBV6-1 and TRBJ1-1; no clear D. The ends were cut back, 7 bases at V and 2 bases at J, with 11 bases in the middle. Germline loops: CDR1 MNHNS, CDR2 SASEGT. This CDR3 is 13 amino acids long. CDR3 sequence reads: CASNLFPNTEAFF. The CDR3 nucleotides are TGTGCCAGCAATCTTTTCCCCAACACTGAAGCTTTCTTT.

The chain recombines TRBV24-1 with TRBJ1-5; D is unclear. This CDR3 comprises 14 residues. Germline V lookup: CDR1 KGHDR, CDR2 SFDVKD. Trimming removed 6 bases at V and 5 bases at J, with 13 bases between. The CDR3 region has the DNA TGTGCCACCAGTTCGGGCCTAAGGGATCAGCCCCAGCATTTT. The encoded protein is CATSSGLRDQPQHF.

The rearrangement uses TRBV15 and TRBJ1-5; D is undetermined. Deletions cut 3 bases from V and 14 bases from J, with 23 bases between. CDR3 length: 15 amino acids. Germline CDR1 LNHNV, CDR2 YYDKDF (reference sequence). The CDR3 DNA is TGTGCCACCAGCAGGGCTAGCGGGAGCTTTAACCACGAGCATTTT. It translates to CATSRASGSFNHEHF.

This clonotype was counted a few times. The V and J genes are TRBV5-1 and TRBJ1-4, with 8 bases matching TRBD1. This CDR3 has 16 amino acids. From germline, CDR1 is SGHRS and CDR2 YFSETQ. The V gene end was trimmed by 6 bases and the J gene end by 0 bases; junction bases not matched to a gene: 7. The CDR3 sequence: CASTRTGSTTNEKLFF. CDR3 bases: TGCGCCAGCACCAGGACAGGGTCAACAACTAATGAAAAACTGTTTTTT.